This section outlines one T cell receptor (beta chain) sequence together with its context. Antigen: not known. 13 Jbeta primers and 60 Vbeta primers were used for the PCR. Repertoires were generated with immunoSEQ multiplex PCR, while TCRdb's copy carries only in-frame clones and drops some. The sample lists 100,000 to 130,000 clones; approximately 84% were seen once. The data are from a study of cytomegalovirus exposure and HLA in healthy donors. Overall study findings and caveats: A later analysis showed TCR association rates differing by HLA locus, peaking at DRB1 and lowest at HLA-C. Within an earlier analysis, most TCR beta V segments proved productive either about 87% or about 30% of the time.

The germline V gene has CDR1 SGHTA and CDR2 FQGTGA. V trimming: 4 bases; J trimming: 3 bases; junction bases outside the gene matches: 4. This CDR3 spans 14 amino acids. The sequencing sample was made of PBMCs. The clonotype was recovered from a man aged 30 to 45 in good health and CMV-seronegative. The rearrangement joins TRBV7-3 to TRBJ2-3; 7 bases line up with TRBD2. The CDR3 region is CASSSGGGTDTQYF. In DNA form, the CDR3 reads TGTGCCAGCAGCTCTGGGGGGGGGACAGATACGCAGTATTTT.